Sequencing of this T cell receptor (beta chain) was carried out in a study of blood T cell repertoires in COVID-19. On the study more broadly: Sources were T cells, B-cell-depleted T cells, or PBMCs; the material itself was cDNA or gDNA.

Sequenced by immunoSEQ multiplex PCR; TCRdb stores in-frame clones only, minus some. The table records 88,000 or so clones, roughly three quarters of them present only once. V was trimmed by 1 base and J by 2 bases, leaving 9 bases between them. CDR3 length: 15 amino acids. CDR1 and CDR2 from the germline V gene are SNHLY and FYNNEI. Sequenced input: peripheral blood. The TCR was taken from a human donor in a cohort sampled during active COVID-19. V gene TRBV2 combines with J gene TRBJ1-3, with a possible D match to TRBD1 (6 bases). CDR3 bases: TGTGCCAGCAGTGAAGAGGGGGATGCTGGAAACACCATATATTTT. It specifies CASSEEGDAGNTIYF.